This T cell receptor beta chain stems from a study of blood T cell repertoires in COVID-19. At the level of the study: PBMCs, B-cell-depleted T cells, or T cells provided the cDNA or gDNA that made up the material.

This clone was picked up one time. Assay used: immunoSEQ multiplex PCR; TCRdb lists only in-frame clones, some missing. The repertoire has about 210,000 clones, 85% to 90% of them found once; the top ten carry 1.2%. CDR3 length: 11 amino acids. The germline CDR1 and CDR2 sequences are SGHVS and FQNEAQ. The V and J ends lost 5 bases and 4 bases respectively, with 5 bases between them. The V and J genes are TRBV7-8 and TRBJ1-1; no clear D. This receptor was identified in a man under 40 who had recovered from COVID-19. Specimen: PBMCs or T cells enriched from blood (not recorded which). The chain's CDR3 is CASSPSTEAFF. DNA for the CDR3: TGTGCCAGCAGCCCTAGCACTGAAGCTTTCTTT. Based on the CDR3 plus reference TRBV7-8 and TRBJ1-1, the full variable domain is GAGVSQSPRYKVAKRGQDVALRCDPISGHVSLFWYQQALGQGPEFLTYFQNEAQLDKSGLPSDRFFAERPEGSVSTLKIQRTQQEDSAVYLCASSPSTEAFFGQGTRLTVV.